Presented here are 32 T cell receptor beta chains from one specimen sequenced in a study of T-cell memory formation after mild COVID-19. MiXCR, applied by TCRdb to the 5' RACE reads, yields one record per CDR3 protein. The data hold around 200,000 distinct CDR3 sequences, with roughly 27% observed a single time. Sequencing was done on a sample of PBMCs or a T cell subset sorted from them (not recorded which). These TCRs come from an adult woman who had mild COVID-19 (a few samples of this study predate the infection). Cell type and time point are not known.

The rearrangement joins TRBV3-1 to TRBJ2-7; D gene ambiguous. Trimming took 2 bases from V and 3 from J, leaving 8 bases between them. This CDR3 has 13 residues. Per germline, CDR1 LGHDT and CDR2 YNNKEL (reference sequence). The CDR3 loop reads CASSQNLVYEQYF. The CDR3 nucleotides read TGTGCCAGCAGCCAAAACCTAGTCTACGAGCAGTACTTC.

In its sample, this clonotype ranks as medium-sized. The V and J genes are TRBV7-8 and TRBJ2-2; 8 nucleotides agree with TRBD1. V lost 1 base to trimming and J lost 6 bases; unmatched junction nucleotides: 1. CDR1 is SGHVS and CDR2 is FQNEAQ in the germline V gene. The CDR3 runs 14 residues. The CDR3 DNA follows: TGTGCCAGCAGCTTAGAGACAGGGGCCGGGGAGCTGTTTTTT. Translated: CASSLETGAGELFF.

The rearrangement joins TRBV7-9 to TRBJ1-2; 7 bases match TRBD1. J gave up 4 bases and V 5 bases, and 10 bases lay outside the gene matches. The V gene's germline CDR1 is SEHNR and CDR2 FQNEAQ (reference sequence). CDR3 length equals 15 residues. The CDR3 region is CASSPRTGAIYGYTF. The CDR3 nucleotides read TGTGCCAGCAGCCCCCGGACAGGAGCCATCTATGGCTACACCTTC.

This chain uses TRBV12-3 or TRBV12-4 with TRBJ2-5; 8 bases fit TRBD2. The ends lost 5 bases at V and 5 bases at J; junction bases unmatched: 4. This CDR3 contains 13 residues. In DNA form, the CDR3 reads TGTGCCAGCAGTAGAGCGGGGGTGGAGACCCAGTACTTC. Amino acid sequence: CASSRAGVETQYF.

This clonotype was detected many times. This chain uses TRBV7-9 with TRBJ2-7; D is undetermined. Trimming cost V 8 bases and J 1 base, with 9 bases left between them. This CDR3 comprises 12 residues. The germline gives CDR1 SEHNR, CDR2 FQNEAQ (reference sequence). The CDR3 bases are TGTGCCAGCGCCGGTACTTCCTACGAGCAGTACTTC. Translation gives CASAGTSYEQYF.

This clonotype was seen only a few times. The chain combines TRBV20-1 with TRBJ1-5, with unresolved D. Germline-derived CDR1 and CDR2 are DFQATT and SNEGSKA (reference sequence). CDR3 length: 11 residues. With 0 bases removed from V and 6 bases from J, the gap between germline ends came to 3 bases. The CDR3, as DNA: TGCAGTGCTAGAGATGGTCAGCCCCAGCATTTT. Translation: CSARDGQPQHF.

This clonotype was observed a handful of times. The gene calls are TRBV7-2 and TRBJ2-1; D may match TRBD1 or TRBD2 (5 bases each). The CDR3 totals 17 residues. Germline lookup yields CDR1 SGHTA and CDR2 FQGNSA. The ends were cut back, 1 base at V and 0 bases at J, with 13 bases in the middle. CDR3 residues: CASSLGGMGTSYNEQFF. The CDR3 nucleotides are TGTGCCAGCAGCTTAGGGGGGATGGGGACCTCCTACAATGAGCAGTTCTTC. Drawing the rest from reference TRBV7-2 and TRBJ2-1, the complete variable domain is GAGVSQSPSNKVTEKGKDVELRCDPISGHTALYWYRQSLGQGLEFLIYFQGNSAPDKSGLPSDRFSAERTGGSVSTLTIQRTQQEDSAVYLCASSLGGMGTSYNEQFFGPGTRLTVL.

This clonotype was seen at least ten times. At one end the junction does not follow the germline gene, possibly because of a read error. The rearrangement joins TRBV5-1 to TRBJ1-1; possibly TRBD1 for D (6 bases). The CDR3 is 14 residues long. CDR1 SGHRS and CDR2 YFSETQ come from the germline V gene. CDR3 in amino acids: CASSLVTGNTEAFF. CDR3 in DNA: TGTGCCAGCAGCCTCGTGACAGGGAACACTGAAGCTTTCTTT.

The genes are TRBV5-6 and TRBJ1-1; D perhaps matches TRBD1 (5 bases). Germline V gene sequence: CDR1 SGHDT, CDR2 YYEEEE. This CDR3 is built from 13 residues. V was trimmed by 4 bases and J by 4 bases, leaving 11 bases between them. CDR3 residues: CASSLGGFTEAFF. DNA for the CDR3: TGTGCCAGCAGCCTGGGGGGGTTCACTGAAGCTTTCTTT.

Only a few counts were recorded for this clonotype. This chain uses TRBV5-1 with TRBJ2-7; the D call may be TRBD1 or TRBD2 (6 bases each). V lost 1 base to trimming and J lost 4 bases, with 15 bases between them. Germline V gene lookup returns CDR1 SGHRS and CDR2 YFSETQ. The CDR3 is 15 amino acids. CDR3 amino acids: CASSLSGAGRYEQYF. The CDR3 coding sequence is TGCGCCAGCAGCTTGTCGGGGGCCGGCCGATACGAGCAGTACTTC. Filled out from reference TRBV5-1 and TRBJ2-7, the complete variable domain reads KAGVTQTPRYLIKTRGQQVTLSCSPISGHRSVSWYQQTPGQGLQFLFEYFSETQRNKGNFPGRFSGRQFSNSRSEMNVSTLELGDSALYLCASSLSGAGRYEQYFGPGTRLTVT.

The rearrangement links TRBV3-1 to TRBJ2-1; 11 nucleotides line up with TRBD1. CDR3 size: 14 residues. Germline loops: CDR1 LGHDT, CDR2 YNNKEL (reference sequence). After removal of 8 bases from V and 6 bases from J, the junction contained 6 bases not matched to a gene. This CDR3 is CASFSDRGLNEQFF. Written as DNA, the CDR3 is TGTGCCAGCTTTTCGGACAGGGGGCTCAATGAGCAGTTCTTC.

The chain uses TRBV27 and TRBJ1-5; D remains unclear. The CDR3 runs to 13 residues. Per germline, CDR1 MNHEY and CDR2 SMNVEV (reference sequence). V was cut by 6 bases and J by 2 bases, with 8 bases left in between. This CDR3 is CASRSEGNQPQHF. CDR3 nucleotides: TGTGCCAGCAGGTCGGAGGGCAATCAGCCCCAGCATTTT.

This clonotype was picked up a small number of times. The CDR3 DNA reads TGTGCCACCAGTGACCCCGGTAAGGGGCGCGGGAATGAGCAGTTCTTC. Amino acid sequence: CATSDPGKGRGNEQFF. This sequence joins TRBV24-1 and TRBJ2-1, with D possibly being TRBD1 or TRBD2 (5 bases each). Trimming cost V 4 bases and J 7 bases, with 19 bases left between them. The CDR3 has 16 amino acids. Germline V gives CDR1 KGHDR, CDR2 SFDVKD.

This clonotype has a handful of counts. The chain joins TRBV7-2 to TRBJ1-2; the D gene is possibly TRBD1 (5 bases). Per germline, CDR1 SGHTA and CDR2 FQGNSA. V shed 1 base and J shed 3 bases, with 6 bases lying between them. The CDR3 loop spans 13 amino acids. Here the CDR3 DNA reads TGTGCCAGCAGCTTAGGGGGGGACTATGGCTACACCTTC. Its translation: CASSLGGDYGYTF.

The gene calls are TRBV3-1 and TRBJ1-1; a weak D match, TRBD1 (5 bases). Germline V gene sequence: CDR1 LGHDT, CDR2 YNNKEL (reference sequence). The CDR3 is 13 residues long. Trimming left V 1 base short and J 9 bases short, with 12 bases between. The CDR3 protein is CASSQGTLGQAFF. CDR3 bases: TGTGCCAGCAGCCAAGGGACTCTGGGGCAAGCTTTCTTT.

This clonotype was counted between two and nine times. The rearrangement uses TRBV7-9 and TRBJ2-1, with TRBD1 identical over 8 bases. CDR3 length: 13 residues. Germline CDR1 is SEHNR and CDR2 is FQNEAQ (reference sequence). V lost 11 bases, J lost 6 bases, and 9 bases stayed unmatched. CDR3 bases: TGTGCCGCAGGGACTGGGACAGGCAATGAGCAGTTCTTC. Its translation is CAAGTGTGNEQFF.

This chain links TRBV20-1 with TRBJ1-1; D gene uncertain. Germline CDR1 and CDR2: DFQATT and SNEGSKA (reference sequence). Trimming shortened V by 5 bases and J by 2 bases, and 21 bases separated the two germline ends. The CDR3 extends over 16 amino acids. This CDR3 is CSAGRRRLPDNTEAFF. CDR3 bases: TGCAGTGCTGGTAGACGCCGACTGCCTGATAACACTGAAGCTTTCTTT.

The V and J genes are TRBV12-3 or TRBV12-4 and TRBJ2-5, with 12 bases aligning to TRBD1. V gave up 5 bases and J gave up 5 bases; unmatched junction bases: 3. The CDR3 sequence is 14 residues long. The CDR3 coding sequence is TGTGCCAGCAGTCGTGGGACAGGGGGCGAGACCCAGTACTTC. This encodes CASSRGTGGETQYF.

J is TRBJ2-1 and V is TRBV9; the D is unclear. Looked up from germline, CDR1 is SGDLS and CDR2 is YYNGEE. The CDR3 has 13 residues. V lost 0 bases to trimming and J lost 5 bases, with 6 bases between them. CDR3 sequence: CASSVGGNNEQFF. DNA of the CDR3: TGTGCCAGCAGCGTAGGCGGCAACAATGAGCAGTTCTTC.

This clonotype was found a few times. The J gene is TRBJ2-1, the V gene TRBV29-1; possibly TRBD1 for D (5 bases). Trimming took 4 bases from V and 0 from J, leaving 13 bases between them. The CDR3 loop spans 15 amino acids. CDR1 and CDR2 (germline): SQVTM, ANQGSEA. The chain's CDR3 is CSVARGISSYNEQFF. Here the CDR3 DNA reads TGCAGCGTTGCAAGGGGCATAAGCTCCTACAATGAGCAGTTCTTC.

This clonotype was observed a few times. J is TRBJ2-7 and V is TRBV11-3, with TRBD2 identical over 14 bases. The germline gives CDR1 SGHNT, CDR2 YENEEA. The CDR3 contains 17 residues. Losses at the gene ends were 5 bases for V and 0 bases for J; bases not matched to a gene: 6. The CDR3 DNA reads as TGTGCCAGCAGCGCCCGACTAGCGGGAGGGGCCTCCTACGAGCAGTACTTC. This codes for CASSARLAGGASYEQYF.

This clonotype came up a few times. The DNA for the CDR3 is TGTGCCAGTAACTCAATTACCGGGACAGGGGATAGGGCCCTGAGGGGCTACACCTTC. This encodes CASNSITGTGDRALRGYTF. The chain links TRBV19 to TRBJ1-2; 10 positions agree with TRBD1. Trimming took 7 bases from V and 8 from J; bases not matched to a gene: 25. This CDR3 region has 19 residues. Germline lookup yields CDR1 LNHDA and CDR2 SQIVND (reference sequence).

The chain has TRBV7-2 and TRBJ2-7; 7 nucleotides align to TRBD2. Trimming removed 2 bases from V and 6 bases from J; junction bases left unmatched: 25. Per germline, CDR1 SGHTA and CDR2 FQGNSA. The CDR3 has 20 amino acids. CDR3 sequence: CASSLNGAAGLRGRASEQYF. The DNA for the CDR3 is TGTGCCAGCAGCTTAAACGGGGCGGCGGGTCTTAGAGGGAGGGCCTCCGAGCAGTACTTC.

The rearrangement uses TRBV29-1 and TRBJ2-5, with D hard to call. With 4 bases removed from V and 5 bases from J, the gap between germline ends came to 14 bases. CDR1 SQVTM and CDR2 ANQGSEA come from the germline V gene. This CDR3 spans 13 amino acids. This CDR3 is CSVVPRPPETQYF. DNA of the CDR3: TGCAGCGTTGTCCCAAGACCCCCGGAGACCCAGTACTTC.

This sequence joins TRBV6-5 and TRBJ2-7, with 12 bases fitting TRBD1. The CDR3 extends over 18 amino acids. Germline CDR1 is MNHEY and CDR2 is SVGAGI. V lost 4 bases, J lost 3 bases, and 13 bases stayed unmatched. The CDR3, as DNA: TGTGCCAGCAGTTCCCGGGACAGGGGGCGTGCGGTCTTCTACGAGCAGTACTTC. Translation gives CASSSRDRGRAVFYEQYF.

This chain connects TRBV20-1 to TRBJ1-5, with D tentatively TRBD1 (5 bases). Trimming pared 0 bases from V and 0 bases from J, leaving 15 bases between. Germline V gives CDR1 DFQATT, CDR2 SNEGSKA (reference sequence). The CDR3 runs 17 residues. CDR3 protein: CSAREGDAVYSNQPQHF. Here the CDR3 DNA reads TGCAGTGCTAGAGAGGGGGATGCGGTGTATAGCAATCAGCCCCAGCATTTT.

The chain couples TRBV20-1 to TRBJ2-6; 8 bases match TRBD1. Per germline, CDR1 DFQATT and CDR2 SNEGSKA (reference sequence). The junction had 7 bases not matched to a gene; V was cut back by 6 bases and J by 0 bases. This CDR3 has 16 residues. The CDR3 reads CSARDRLSSGANVLTF. DNA for the CDR3: TGCAGTGCCCGGGACAGGCTGAGCTCTGGGGCCAACGTCCTGACTTTC.

The chain is built from TRBV7-9 and TRBJ2-1, with TRBD2 matching 10 bases. The CDR3 runs 16 residues. Germline CDR1 reads SEHNR; CDR2 reads FQNEAQ (reference sequence). V trimming: 5 bases; J trimming: 0 bases; junction bases outside the gene matches: 4. CDR3 region: CASSPSSGSSYNEQFF. DNA of the CDR3: TGTGCCAGCAGCCCCTCTAGCGGGAGCTCCTACAATGAGCAGTTCTTC.

This clonotype was seen once. The junction differs from germline at one of its ends, possibly a read error. The chain carries TRBV7-2 and TRBJ2-1; D is perhaps TRBD2 (6 bases). Germline V gives CDR1 SGHTA, CDR2 FQGNSA. The CDR3 sequence is 15 residues long. The CDR3 loop reads CASSRTGLEYTEQFF. The CDR3 nucleotides are TGTGCCAGCAGCCGGACGGGACTGGAATACACTGAGCAGTTCTTC.

This clonotype turned up a few times. V is TRBV24-1 and J is TRBJ2-3; D not certain. Trimming removed 9 bases at V and 1 base at J, with 19 bases between. CDR3 length: 16 residues. The germline V gene has CDR1 KGHDR and CDR2 SFDVKD. CDR3 protein: CATDDRKRSGTDTQYF. The CDR3 bases are TGTGCCACCGACGATCGGAAACGGTCCGGCACAGATACGCAGTATTTT.

There are a few counts of this clonotype. This chain links TRBV5-1 with TRBJ1-1; TRBD1 matches at 8 bases. The CDR3 is 13 residues long. The V and J ends lost 4 bases and 3 bases, in that order; junction bases with no gene match: 2. Germline V CDR1 and CDR2: SGHRS, YFSETQ. The CDR3 nucleotides read TGCGCCAGCAGCATGGACAGGGACACTGAAGCTTTCTTT. Translation: CASSMDRDTEAFF.

This clonotype was detected a few times. V and J are TRBV4-2 and TRBJ1-4; TRBD1 aligns across 7 bases. The CDR3 is 15 residues long. Trimming removed 0 bases from V and 6 bases from J; junction bases left unmatched: 4. The germline V gene has CDR1 LGHNA and CDR2 YNFKEQ. Here the CDR3 DNA reads TGTGCCAGCAGCCAAGATTCAGGGGGGGATGAAAAACTGTTTTTT. This sequence encodes CASSQDSGGDEKLFF.